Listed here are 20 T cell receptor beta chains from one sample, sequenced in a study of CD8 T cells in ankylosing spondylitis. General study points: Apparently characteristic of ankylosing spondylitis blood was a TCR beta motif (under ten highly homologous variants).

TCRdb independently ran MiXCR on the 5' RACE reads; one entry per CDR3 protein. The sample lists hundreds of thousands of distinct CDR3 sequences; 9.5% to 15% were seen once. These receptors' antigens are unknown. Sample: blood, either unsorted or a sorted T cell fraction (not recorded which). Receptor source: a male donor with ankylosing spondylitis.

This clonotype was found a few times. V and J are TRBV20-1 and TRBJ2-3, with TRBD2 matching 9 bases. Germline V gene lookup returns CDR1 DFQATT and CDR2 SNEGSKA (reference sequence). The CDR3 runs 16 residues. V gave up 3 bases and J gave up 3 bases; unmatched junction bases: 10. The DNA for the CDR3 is TGCAGTGCTAGGGTGGCGGGAGGGTTAAGAACAGATACGCAGTATTTT. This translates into CSARVAGGLRTDTQYF.

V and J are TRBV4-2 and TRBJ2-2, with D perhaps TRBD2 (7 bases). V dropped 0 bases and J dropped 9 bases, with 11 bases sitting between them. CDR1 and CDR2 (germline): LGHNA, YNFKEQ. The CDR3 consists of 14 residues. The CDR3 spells CASSQDGGRRELFF. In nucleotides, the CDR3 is TGTGCCAGCAGCCAAGACGGGGGGCGCAGGGAGCTGTTTTTT.

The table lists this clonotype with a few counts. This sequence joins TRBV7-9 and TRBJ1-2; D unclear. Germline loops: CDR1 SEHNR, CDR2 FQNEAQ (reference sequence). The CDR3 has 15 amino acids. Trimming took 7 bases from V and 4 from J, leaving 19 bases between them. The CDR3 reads CASIAGGLNSYGYTF. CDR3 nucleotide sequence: TGTGCCAGCATAGCAGGAGGGCTTAACTCCTATGGCTACACCTTC.

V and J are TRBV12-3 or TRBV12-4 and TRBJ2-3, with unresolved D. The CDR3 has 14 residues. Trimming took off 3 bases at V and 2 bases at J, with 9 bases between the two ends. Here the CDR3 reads CASSLHSTTDTQYF. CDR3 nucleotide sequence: TGTGCCAGCAGTTTGCACTCCACCACAGATACGCAGTATTTT.

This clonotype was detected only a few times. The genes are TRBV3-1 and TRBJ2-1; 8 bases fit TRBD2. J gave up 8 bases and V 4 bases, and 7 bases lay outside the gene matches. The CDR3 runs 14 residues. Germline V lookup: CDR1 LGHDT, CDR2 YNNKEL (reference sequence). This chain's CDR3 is CASSPYQLADEQFF. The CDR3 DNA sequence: TGTGCCAGCAGCCCCTACCAACTAGCGGATGAGCAGTTCTTC.

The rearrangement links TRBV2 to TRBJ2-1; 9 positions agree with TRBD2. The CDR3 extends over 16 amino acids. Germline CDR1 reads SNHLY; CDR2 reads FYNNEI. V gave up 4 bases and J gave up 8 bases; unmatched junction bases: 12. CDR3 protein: CASSARGGRASYEQFF. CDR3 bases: TGTGCCAGCAGTGCCAGGGGCGGGAGGGCCTCATATGAGCAGTTCTTC. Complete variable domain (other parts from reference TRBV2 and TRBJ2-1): EPEVTQTPSHQVTQMGQEVILRCVPISNHLYFYWYRQILGQKVEFLVSFYNNEISEKSEIFDDQFSVERPDGSNFTLKIRSTKLEDSAMYFCASSARGGRASYEQFFGPGTRLTVL.

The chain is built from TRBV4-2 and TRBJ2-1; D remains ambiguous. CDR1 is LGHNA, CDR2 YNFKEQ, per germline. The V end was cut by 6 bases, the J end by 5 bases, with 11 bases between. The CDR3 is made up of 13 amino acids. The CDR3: CASSHFAHNEQFF. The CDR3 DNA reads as TGTGCCAGCAGTCACTTTGCCCACAATGAGCAGTTCTTC.

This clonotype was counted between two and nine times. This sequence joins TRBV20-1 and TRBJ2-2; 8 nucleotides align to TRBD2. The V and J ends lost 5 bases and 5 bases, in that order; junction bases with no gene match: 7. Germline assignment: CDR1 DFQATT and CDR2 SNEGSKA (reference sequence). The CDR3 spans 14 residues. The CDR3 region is CSAVSGSRTGELFF. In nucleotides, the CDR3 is TGCAGTGCTGTGAGCGGGAGCCGTACCGGGGAGCTGTTTTTT.

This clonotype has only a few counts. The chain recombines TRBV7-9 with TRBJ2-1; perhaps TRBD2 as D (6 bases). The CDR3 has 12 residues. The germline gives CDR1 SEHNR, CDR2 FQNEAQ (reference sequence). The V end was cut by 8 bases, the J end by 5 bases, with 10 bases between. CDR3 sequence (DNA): TGTGCCAGCGGGCGGGGAAACAATGAGCAGTTCTTC. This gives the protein CASGRGNNEQFF.

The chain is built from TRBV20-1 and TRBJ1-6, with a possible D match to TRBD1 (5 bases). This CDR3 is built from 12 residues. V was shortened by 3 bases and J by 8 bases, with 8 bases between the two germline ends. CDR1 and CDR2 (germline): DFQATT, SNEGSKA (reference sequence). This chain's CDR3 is CSASDSDSPLHF. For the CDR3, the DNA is TGCAGTGCTAGCGACAGCGATTCACCCCTCCACTTT.

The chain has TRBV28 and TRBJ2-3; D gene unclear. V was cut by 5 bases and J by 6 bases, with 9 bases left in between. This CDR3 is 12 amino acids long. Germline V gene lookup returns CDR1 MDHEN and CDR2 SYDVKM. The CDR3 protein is CASSRLGDTQYF. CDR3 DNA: TGTGCCAGCAGTCGTCTTGGGGATACGCAGTATTTT.

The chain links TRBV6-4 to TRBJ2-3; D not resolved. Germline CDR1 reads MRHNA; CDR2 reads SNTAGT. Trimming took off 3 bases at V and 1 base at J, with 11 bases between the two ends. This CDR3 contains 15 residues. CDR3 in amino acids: CASSEGIARTDTQYF. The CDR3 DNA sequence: TGTGCCAGCAGTGAAGGTATAGCCCGCACAGATACGCAGTATTTT.

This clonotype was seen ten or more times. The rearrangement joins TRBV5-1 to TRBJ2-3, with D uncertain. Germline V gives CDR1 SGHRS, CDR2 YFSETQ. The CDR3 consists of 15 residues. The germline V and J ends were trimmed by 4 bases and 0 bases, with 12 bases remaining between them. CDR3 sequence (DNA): TGCGCCAGCAGCCCTACCGCTGGGAGCACAGATACGCAGTATTTT. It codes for CASSPTAGSTDTQYF.

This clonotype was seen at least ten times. The CDR3, as DNA: TGTGCCAGCAGTTCGGGACAGGGCAACATTCAGTACTTC. This sequence encodes CASSSGQGNIQYF. V gene TRBV6-6 combines with J gene TRBJ2-4; 9 positions agree with TRBD1. Germline CDR1 reads MNHNY; CDR2 reads SVGAGI (reference sequence). J was trimmed by 7 bases and V by 4 bases; bases with no gene match: 2. This CDR3 region has 13 residues.

CDR3 amino acids: CASKTKGGGQETQYF. The DNA of the CDR3 is TGTGCCAGTAAGACGAAAGGGGGCGGTCAAGAGACCCAGTACTTC. The chain is built from TRBV19 and TRBJ2-5; 7 bases are a match to TRBD1. There are 15 residues in the CDR3. The germline CDR1 and CDR2 sequences are LNHDA and SQIVND (reference sequence). J was trimmed by 2 bases and V by 7 bases; bases with no gene match: 10.

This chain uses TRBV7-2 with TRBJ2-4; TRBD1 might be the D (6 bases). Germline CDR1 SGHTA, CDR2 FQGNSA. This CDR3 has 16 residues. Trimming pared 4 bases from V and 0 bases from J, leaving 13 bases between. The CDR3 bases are TGTGCCAGCAGCTCTCCTACAGGGCTAGCCAAAAACATTCAGTACTTC. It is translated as CASSSPTGLAKNIQYF.

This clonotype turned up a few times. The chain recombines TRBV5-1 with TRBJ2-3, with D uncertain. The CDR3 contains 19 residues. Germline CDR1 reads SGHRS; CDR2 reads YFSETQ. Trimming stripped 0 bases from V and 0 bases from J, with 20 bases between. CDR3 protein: CASSLVGSRTPSSTDTQYF. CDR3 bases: TGCGCCAGCAGCTTGGTCGGTTCCAGGACCCCTTCAAGCACAGATACGCAGTATTTT. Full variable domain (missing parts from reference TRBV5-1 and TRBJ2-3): KAGVTQTPRYLIKTRGQQVTLSCSPISGHRSVSWYQQTPGQGLQFLFEYFSETQRNKGNFPGRFSGRQFSNSRSEMNVSTLELGDSALYLCASSLVGSRTPSSTDTQYFGPGTRLTVL.

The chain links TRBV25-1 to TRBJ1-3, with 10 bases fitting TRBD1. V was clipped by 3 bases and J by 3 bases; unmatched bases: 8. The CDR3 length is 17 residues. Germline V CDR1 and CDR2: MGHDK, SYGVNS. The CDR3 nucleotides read TGTGCCAGCAGTGATAGTCGGACAGGGGGTATTGGAAACACCATATATTTT. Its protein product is CASSDSRTGGIGNTIYF. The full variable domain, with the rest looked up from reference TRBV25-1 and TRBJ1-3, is EADIYQTPRYLVIGTGKKITLECSQTMGHDKMYWYQQDPGMELHLIHYSYGVNSTEKGDLSSESTVSRIRTEHFPLTLESARPSHTSQYLCASSDSRTGGIGNTIYFGEGSWLTVV.

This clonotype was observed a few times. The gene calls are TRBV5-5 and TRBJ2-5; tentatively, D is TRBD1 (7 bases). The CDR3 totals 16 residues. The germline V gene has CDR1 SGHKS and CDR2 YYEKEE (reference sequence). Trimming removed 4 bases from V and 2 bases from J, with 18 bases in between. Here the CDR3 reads CASSMTRGQTQETQYF. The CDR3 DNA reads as TGTGCCAGCAGCATGACTAGGGGGCAGACTCAAGAGACCCAGTACTTC.

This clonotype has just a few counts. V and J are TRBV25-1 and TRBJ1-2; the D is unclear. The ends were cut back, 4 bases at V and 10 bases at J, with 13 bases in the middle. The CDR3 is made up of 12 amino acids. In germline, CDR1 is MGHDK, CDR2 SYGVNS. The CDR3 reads CASSGHGSDYTF. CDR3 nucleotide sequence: TGTGCCAGCAGTGGGCATGGCTCAGACTACACCTTC.